The rows below give T cell receptor beta chains drawn from one sample of a study of T cell changes during pregnancy in multiple sclerosis. TCRdb keeps only in-frame clones here, not all; method: immunoSEQ multiplex PCR. The top ten hold roughly 5% of the sample, which has about 49,000 clones, 90% to 95% seen once. The material was CD8+ T cells from peripheral blood mononuclear cells, obtained before pregnancy. Every receptor here comes from a female donor with multiple sclerosis, enrolled in a pregnancy study. Each CDR3 is given with its conserved first and last residue. Fields, in order: V gene, J gene, clone size, D gene, CDR3 protein, CDR3 DNA. D genes are given only for firm matches. The listing skips clone size in some rows; elsewhere it reads once, few, many or a size class.

v_call: TRBV5-6
j_call: TRBJ2-7
clone_size: -
d_call: -
cdr3_aa: CASSLAVGGRIDEQYF
cdr3_nt: TGTGCCAGCAGCTTGGCCGTGGGGGGGCGAATCGACGAGCAGTACTTC

v_call: TRBV30
j_call: TRBJ2-1
clone_size: -
d_call: -
cdr3_aa: CAWSGISGPYNEQFF
cdr3_nt: TGTGCCTGGAGTGGGATCAGCGGACCTTACAATGAGCAGTTCTTC

v_call: TRBV6-6
j_call: TRBJ2-3
clone_size: -
d_call: -
cdr3_aa: CASSYALADTQYF
cdr3_nt: TGTGCCAGCAGTTATGCCTTAGCAGATACGCAGTATTTT

v_call: TRBV2
j_call: TRBJ2-1
clone_size: -
d_call: TRBD2
cdr3_aa: CASSDVSLAGRNNEQFF
cdr3_nt: TGTGCCAGCAGCGACGTCTCTCTAGCGGGAAGGAACAATGAGCAGTTCTTC

v_call: TRBV6-1
j_call: TRBJ2-3
clone_size: -
d_call: -
cdr3_aa: CASSGVKEADTQYF
cdr3_nt: TGTGCCAGCAGTGGAGTTAAAGAGGCGGATACGCAGTATTTT

v_call: TRBV25-1
j_call: TRBJ2-5
clone_size: -
d_call: -
cdr3_aa: CASSEYDQGRAQYF
cdr3_nt: TGTGCCAGCAGTGAATATGACCAGGGTAGGGCCCAGTACTTC

v_call: TRBV18
j_call: TRBJ2-1
clone_size: -
d_call: TRBD2
cdr3_aa: CASSQEGSGEYNEQFF
cdr3_nt: TGTGCCAGCTCCCAGGAGGGTAGCGGGGAGTACAATGAGCAGTTCTTC

v_call: TRBV5-4
j_call: TRBJ2-7
clone_size: -
d_call: -
cdr3_aa: CASSYRASSYEQYF
cdr3_nt: TGTGCCAGCAGCTACAGGGCCTCCTCCTACGAGCAGTACTTC

v_call: TRBV27
j_call: TRBJ2-2
clone_size: -
d_call: -
cdr3_aa: CASSFGRELFF
cdr3_nt: TGTGCCAGCAGTTTTGGCCGGGAGCTGTTTTTT

v_call: TRBV5-4
j_call: TRBJ2-1
clone_size: -
d_call: TRBD2
cdr3_aa: CASSHTGTSVRSSYNEQFF
cdr3_nt: TGTGCCAGCAGCCACACCGGGACTAGCGTCAGAAGCTCCTACAATGAGCAGTTCTTC

v_call: TRBV19
j_call: TRBJ2-3
clone_size: -
d_call: TRBD2
cdr3_aa: CASSPTALAGGLTDTQYF
cdr3_nt: TGTGCCAGTAGTCCCACAGCGCTAGCGGGAGGGCTGACAGATACGCAGTATTTT

v_call: TRBV28
j_call: TRBJ2-7
clone_size: -
d_call: TRBD2
cdr3_aa: CASSPGTSGRAYEQYF
cdr3_nt: TGTGCCAGCAGTCCCGGGACTAGCGGGAGGGCCTACGAGCAGTACTTC

v_call: TRBV2
j_call: TRBJ1-1
clone_size: -
d_call: -
cdr3_aa: CASSEVRGINTEAFF
cdr3_nt: TGTGCCAGCAGTGAAGTTAGGGGGATAAACACTGAAGCTTTCTTT

v_call: TRBV7-9
j_call: TRBJ2-7
clone_size: -
d_call: TRBD1
cdr3_aa: CASSFGQGGYEQYF
cdr3_nt: TGTGCCAGCAGCTTTGGACAGGGAGGCTACGAGCAGTACTTC

v_call: TRBV5-5
j_call: TRBJ1-1
clone_size: -
d_call: TRBD1
cdr3_aa: CASSFWGRTGGTEAFF
cdr3_nt: TGTGCCAGCAGCTTTTGGGGTAGGACAGGCGGCACTGAAGCTTTCTTT

v_call: TRBV6-5
j_call: TRBJ2-7
clone_size: -
d_call: -
cdr3_aa: CASSYSIAGYEQYF
cdr3_nt: TGTGCCAGCAGTTACTCGATAGCTGGCTACGAGCAGTACTTC

v_call: TRBV29-1
j_call: TRBJ2-1
clone_size: -
d_call: TRBD2
cdr3_aa: CSVAGLAGNEQFF
cdr3_nt: TGCAGCGTTGCGGGACTAGCGGGCAATGAGCAGTTCTTC

v_call: TRBV7-6
j_call: TRBJ2-1
clone_size: -
d_call: TRBD2
cdr3_aa: CASSSRLAGSSSYNEQFF
cdr3_nt: TGTGCCAGCAGCTCCAGACTAGCGGGGTCGAGCTCCTACAATGAGCAGTTCTTC

v_call: TRBV6-4
j_call: TRBJ2-1
clone_size: -
d_call: TRBD2
cdr3_aa: CASSDSLREGVNEQFF
cdr3_nt: TGTGCCAGCAGTGACTCTTTGAGGGAGGGTGTAAATGAGCAGTTCTTC

v_call: TRBV27
j_call: TRBJ2-1
clone_size: -
d_call: -
cdr3_aa: CASSYRQKINEQFF
cdr3_nt: TGTGCCAGCAGTTACAGACAGAAGATCAATGAGCAGTTCTTC

v_call: TRBV4-1
j_call: TRBJ2-1
clone_size: -
d_call: -
cdr3_aa: CASSQEIMVALTYNEQFF
cdr3_nt: TGCGCCAGCAGCCAAGAGATAATGGTAGCTTTAACTTACAATGAGCAGTTCTTC

v_call: TRBV9
j_call: TRBJ2-2
clone_size: -
d_call: TRBD2
cdr3_aa: CASSVVGGTGELFF
cdr3_nt: TGTGCCAGCAGCGTAGTGGGGGGGACCGGGGAGCTGTTTTTT

v_call: TRBV28
j_call: TRBJ2-2
clone_size: -
d_call: -
cdr3_aa: CASSSTSGELFF
cdr3_nt: TGTGCCAGCAGTTCCACATCCGGGGAGCTGTTTTTT

v_call: TRBV10-3
j_call: TRBJ2-2
clone_size: once
d_call: TRBD2
cdr3_aa: CAISRPHPGLLAGGPRQLFF
cdr3_nt: TGTGCCATCAGTCGCCCCCATCCGGGACTACTAGCGGGAGGACCCCGCCAGCTGTTTTTT

v_call: TRBV13
j_call: TRBJ2-7
clone_size: -
d_call: TRBD2
cdr3_aa: CASSASGSGNEQYF
cdr3_nt: TGTGCCAGCAGCGCTAGCGGGAGTGGCAACGAGCAGTACTTC

v_call: TRBV27
j_call: TRBJ2-1
clone_size: -
d_call: TRBD1
cdr3_aa: CASSFRTGGYNEQFF
cdr3_nt: TGTGCCAGCAGTTTCCGGACAGGGGGCTACAATGAGCAGTTCTTC

v_call: TRBV29-1
j_call: TRBJ2-7
clone_size: -
d_call: TRBD1
cdr3_aa: CSVLGQGSYEQYF
cdr3_nt: TGCAGCGTTCTGGGACAGGGGTCCTACGAGCAGTACTTC

v_call: TRBV7-8
j_call: TRBJ1-3
clone_size: many
d_call: -
cdr3_aa: CASSLGAPTGNTIYF
cdr3_nt: TGTGCCAGCAGCTTAGGGGCCCCCACTGGAAACACCATATATTTT

v_call: TRBV5-5
j_call: TRBJ2-5
clone_size: -
d_call: -
cdr3_aa: CASSLMAGGTKDSQYF
cdr3_nt: TGTGCCAGCAGCTTAATGGCAGGGGGGACCAAGGATAGCCAGTACTTC

v_call: TRBV5-6
j_call: TRBJ2-1
clone_size: -
d_call: TRBD2
cdr3_aa: CASSFGGSSYNEQFF
cdr3_nt: TGTGCCAGCAGCTTTGGCGGGAGTTCCTACAATGAGCAGTTCTTC

v_call: TRBV2
j_call: TRBJ1-5
clone_size: -
d_call: TRBD1
cdr3_aa: CASSRGLEGNQPQHF
cdr3_nt: TGTGCCAGCAGTAGGGGGCTAGAGGGCAATCAGCCCCAGCATTTT

v_call: TRBV2
j_call: TRBJ2-7
clone_size: -
d_call: -
cdr3_aa: CASSESGYEQYF
cdr3_nt: TGTGCCAGCAGTGAATCGGGATACGAGCAGTACTTC

v_call: TRBV15
j_call: TRBJ2-1
clone_size: -
d_call: -
cdr3_aa: CATSKIRAHSSIINEQFF
cdr3_nt: TGTGCCACCAGTAAGATCCGAGCCCACTCCTCCATCATCAATGAGCAGTTCTTC

v_call: TRBV14
j_call: TRBJ1-2
clone_size: -
d_call: -
cdr3_aa: CASSPGGGYYGYTF
cdr3_nt: TGTGCCAGCAGCCCCGGCGGGGGGTACTATGGCTACACCTTC

v_call: TRBV2
j_call: TRBJ2-5
clone_size: -
d_call: TRBD2
cdr3_aa: CASSERGGRRETQYF
cdr3_nt: TGTGCCAGCAGTGAAAGGGGCGGGAGAAGGGAGACCCAGTACTTC

v_call: TRBV11-2
j_call: TRBJ2-7
clone_size: -
d_call: -
cdr3_aa: CASSLGSSVAYEQYF
cdr3_nt: TGTGCCAGCAGCTTAGGAAGTAGCGTCGCCTACGAGCAGTACTTC

v_call: TRBV7-3
j_call: TRBJ2-7
clone_size: -
d_call: -
cdr3_aa: CASSLSQGGDEQYF
cdr3_nt: TGTGCCAGCAGCTTATCTCAGGGTGGGGACGAGCAGTACTTC

v_call: TRBV27
j_call: TRBJ2-2
clone_size: few
d_call: -
cdr3_aa: CASSFQNTGELFF
cdr3_nt: TGTGCCAGCAGTTTTCAGAACACCGGGGAGCTGTTTTTT

v_call: TRBV5-4
j_call: TRBJ1-2
clone_size: -
d_call: -
cdr3_aa: CASSPLEQVSNYGYTF
cdr3_nt: TGTGCCAGCAGCCCTTTGGAACAGGTCTCTAACTATGGCTACACCTTC

v_call: TRBV7-9
j_call: TRBJ1-1
clone_size: once
d_call: -
cdr3_aa: CASSPTGVRRLTEAFF
cdr3_nt: TGTGCCAGCAGCCCGACGGGGGTAAGAAGACTTACTGAAGCTTTCTTT

v_call: TRBV4-1
j_call: TRBJ2-2
clone_size: -
d_call: -
cdr3_aa: CASSQASAGMDTGELFF
cdr3_nt: TGCGCCAGCAGCCAAGCTAGCGCAGGGATGGACACCGGGGAGCTGTTTTTT

v_call: TRBV27
j_call: TRBJ2-1
clone_size: -
d_call: TRBD2
cdr3_aa: CASSFAGAAYNEQFF
cdr3_nt: TGTGCCAGCAGTTTTGCGGGAGCAGCCTACAATGAGCAGTTCTTC

v_call: TRBV19
j_call: TRBJ1-5
clone_size: once
d_call: -
cdr3_aa: CASNPGVVNQPQHF
cdr3_nt: TGTGCCAGTAACCCAGGGGTTGTCAATCAGCCCCAGCATTTT

v_call: TRBV4-1
j_call: TRBJ2-5
clone_size: -
d_call: TRBD2
cdr3_aa: CASSQDGLAVLETQYF
cdr3_nt: TGCGCCAGCAGCCAAGACGGACTAGCGGTTCTAGAGACCCAGTACTTC

v_call: TRBV7-8
j_call: TRBJ1-2
clone_size: -
d_call: -
cdr3_aa: CASSLATRSDYGYTF
cdr3_nt: TGTGCCAGCAGCTTAGCCACACGGAGCGACTATGGCTACACCTTC

v_call: TRBV30
j_call: TRBJ1-3
clone_size: -
d_call: -
cdr3_aa: CAWSIGVTGNTIYF
cdr3_nt: TGTGCCTGGAGTATCGGGGTGACTGGAAACACCATATATTTT

v_call: TRBV19
j_call: TRBJ2-1
clone_size: -
d_call: TRBD2
cdr3_aa: CASSIKAGEREQFF
cdr3_nt: TGTGCCAGTAGTATAAAGGCGGGAGAACGTGAGCAGTTCTTC

v_call: TRBV18
j_call: TRBJ1-5
clone_size: -
d_call: TRBD1
cdr3_aa: CASSWTGRRQPQHF
cdr3_nt: TGTGCCAGCTCCTGGACAGGGAGACGTCAGCCCCAGCATTTT

v_call: TRBV11-3
j_call: TRBJ2-1
clone_size: -
d_call: TRBD2
cdr3_aa: CASSKGLAGSRSYNEQFF
cdr3_nt: TGTGCCAGCAGCAAGGGACTAGCGGGAAGTAGGAGCTACAATGAGCAGTTCTTC

v_call: TRBV4-1
j_call: TRBJ2-7
clone_size: many
d_call: -
cdr3_aa: CASSQDDWGDEQYF
cdr3_nt: TGCGCCAGCAGCCAAGATGATTGGGGAGACGAGCAGTACTTC

v_call: TRBV7-9
j_call: TRBJ1-1
clone_size: -
d_call: -
cdr3_aa: CASTSWGGFGNTEAFF
cdr3_nt: TGTGCCAGCACCTCCTGGGGGGGATTTGGGAACACTGAAGCTTTCTTT

v_call: TRBV19
j_call: TRBJ1-6
clone_size: few
d_call: TRBD1
cdr3_aa: CASSIYHGTEDSPLHF
cdr3_nt: TGTGCCAGTAGTATTTACCACGGGACAGAGGATTCACCCCTCCACTTT

v_call: TRBV27
j_call: TRBJ1-2
clone_size: -
d_call: -
cdr3_aa: CASSSWTAGNYGYTF
cdr3_nt: TGTGCCAGCAGTTCCTGGACAGCCGGGAACTATGGCTACACCTTC

v_call: TRBV4-1
j_call: TRBJ2-5
clone_size: -
d_call: TRBD1
cdr3_aa: CASSHADRGDETQYF
cdr3_nt: TGCGCCAGCAGCCACGCCGACAGGGGCGACGAGACCCAGTACTTC

v_call: TRBV19
j_call: TRBJ1-4
clone_size: few
d_call: -
cdr3_aa: CASSIGQIIGEKLFF
cdr3_nt: TGTGCCAGTAGTATCGGACAGATCATCGGTGAAAAACTGTTTTTT

v_call: TRBV5-1
j_call: TRBJ2-1
clone_size: -
d_call: -
cdr3_aa: CASRSQNNEQFF
cdr3_nt: TGCGCCAGCAGGTCCCAAAACAATGAGCAGTTCTTC

v_call: TRBV14
j_call: TRBJ1-4
clone_size: -
d_call: TRBD1
cdr3_aa: CASSLGQGFSEKLFF
cdr3_nt: TGTGCCAGCAGCCTCGGACAGGGTTTCAGCGAAAAACTGTTTTTT

v_call: TRBV7-8
j_call: TRBJ2-7
clone_size: -
d_call: TRBD1
cdr3_aa: CASSPGQPHEQYF
cdr3_nt: TGTGCCAGCAGCCCGGGACAGCCCCACGAGCAGTACTTC

v_call: TRBV4-1
j_call: TRBJ1-1
clone_size: -
d_call: TRBD1
cdr3_aa: CASSKRGLEAFF
cdr3_nt: TGCGCCAGCAGCAAGAGGGGGCTGGAAGCTTTCTTT

v_call: TRBV19
j_call: TRBJ1-2
clone_size: -
d_call: TRBD1
cdr3_aa: CASTQTGGAYGYTF
cdr3_nt: TGTGCCAGTACCCAGACAGGGGGCGCCTATGGCTACACCTTC